This TCR beta chain was captured by sequencing in a study of early T cells in non-severe SARS-CoV-2 infection. Unique molecular identifiers were affixed to single, distinct cDNA molecules. TCRdb analysed the 5' RACE reads with MiXCR anew, one entry per CDR3 protein. Altogether roughly 120,000 distinct CDR3 sequences are present, approximately 15% being singletons, with the ten largest covering 21%. This CDR3 has 14 amino acids. Germline V lookup: CDR1 DFQATT, CDR2 SNEGSKA (reference sequence). The V segment lost 3 bases and the J segment 0 bases; nucleotides outside the gene matches: 3. The chain employs TRBV20-1 and TRBJ2-7, with 9 positions matching TRBD2. The sample comprised whole blood. This sequence was found in an adult who was a healthcare worker with PCR-confirmed SARS-CoV-2 infection or an uninfected control (not recorded which). The CDR3 sequence is CSARSGGNSYEQYF. The CDR3 coding sequence is TGCAGTGCTAGGAGCGGGGGGAACTCCTACGAGCAGTACTTC.